The 28 T cell receptor beta chains below were found in one sample sequenced in a study of cytomegalovirus exposure and HLA in healthy donors. The PCR made use of 60 Vbeta and 13 Jbeta primers. Sequencing used immunoSEQ multiplex PCR; TCRdb keeps in-frame clones, though not all of them. Of about 130,000 clones in the sample, roughly three fifths are singletons; the top ten hold roughly 2.5%. Sequences were obtained from PBMCs. These receptor sequences come from a woman in her forties in good health and CMV-seronegative.

In DNA form, the CDR3 reads TGCGCCAGCAGCTCGGGACAGGGCAATGAGCAGTTCTTC. Residues: CASSSGQGNEQFF. The J gene is TRBJ2-1, the V gene TRBV5-1; TRBD1 matches 9 bases. The CDR3 spans 13 residues. Germline V gene lookup returns CDR1 SGHRS and CDR2 YFSETQ. V was clipped by 3 bases and J by 6 bases; unmatched bases: 1.

The gene calls are TRBV29-1 and TRBJ1-2; TRBD1 might be the D (6 bases). CDR1 is SQVTM, CDR2 ANQGSEA, per germline. The CDR3 has 11 residues. Trimming shortened V by 5 bases and J by 6 bases, and 10 bases separated the two germline ends. CDR3 DNA: TGCAGCGTTTTACAGGGCCATGGCTACACCTTC. It is translated as CSVLQGHGYTF.

J is TRBJ2-7 and V is TRBV15; no definite D call. CDR1 is LNHNV and CDR2 is YYDKDF in the germline V gene (reference sequence). V was shortened by 2 bases and J by 5 bases, with 10 bases between the two germline ends. The CDR3 has 13 residues. The CDR3 DNA follows: TGTGCCACCAGCAGACGGGTCAGCCACGAGCAGTACTTC. Residues: CATSRRVSHEQYF.

On this clone: Other DNA sequences in this specimen translate into the identical CDR3. This rearrangement joins TRBV9 to TRBJ2-1; 9 nucleotides line up with TRBD2. This CDR3 is built from 15 residues. Germline CDR1 and CDR2: SGDLS and YYNGEE. V shed 0 bases and J 4 bases; nucleotides not matched to a gene: 2. The CDR3 reads CASSVGRGGYNEQFF. CDR3 DNA: TGTGCCAGCAGCGTAGGGCGGGGGGGTTACAATGAGCAGTTCTTC.

The chain recombines TRBV5-1 with TRBJ1-1, with 7 nucleotides matching TRBD1. This CDR3 has 13 amino acids. The germline V gene encodes CDR1 SGHRS and CDR2 YFSETQ. Trimming took 6 bases from V and 6 from J; bases not matched to a gene: 8. The CDR3 coding sequence is TGCGCCAGCACCCTTCAGGGGGACGCTGAAGCTTTCTTT. It codes for CASTLQGDAEAFF.

The chain joins TRBV28 to TRBJ1-5; D gene uncertain. Germline CDR1 reads MDHEN; CDR2 reads SYDVKM. This CDR3 contains 18 residues. The V end was cut by 1 base, the J end by 0 bases, with 16 bases between. The CDR3 loop is CASSLYSPLASSNQPQHF. The CDR3 DNA is TGTGCCAGCAGTTTATACAGCCCTCTAGCTTCTAGCAATCAGCCCCAGCATTTT.

There are many counts of this clone. This chain joins TRBV6-5 and TRBJ1-1, with TRBD1 matching 9 bases. Germline V gives CDR1 MNHEY, CDR2 SVGAGI. The CDR3 contains 15 residues. J lost 5 bases, V lost 6 bases, and 10 bases had no gene match. The CDR3 is CASSLGQGFRTEAFF. The CDR3 DNA is TGTGCCAGCAGCTTGGGACAGGGATTTCGGACTGAAGCTTTCTTT.

The CDR3: CASSLDGQGTDTIYF. The CDR3 coding sequence is TGCGCCAGCAGCCTCGACGGCCAGGGTACTGACACCATATATTTT. The chain couples TRBV4-1 to TRBJ1-3; D perhaps matches TRBD1 (5 bases). Trimming pared 4 bases from V and 8 bases from J, leaving 18 bases between. The germline V gene encodes CDR1 MGHRA and CDR2 YSYEKL. This CDR3 contains 15 residues.

The V gene is TRBV5-4, the J gene TRBJ1-6; a possible D gene is TRBD1 (5 bases). Germline V gene sequence: CDR1 SGHNT, CDR2 YYREEE (reference sequence). The CDR3 has 15 residues. V dropped 4 bases and J dropped 1 base, with 9 bases sitting between them. The CDR3 protein is CASSQGRSYNSPLHF. The CDR3 DNA is TGTGCCAGCAGCCAGGGTCGGTCCTATAATTCACCCCTCCACTTT.

Points on this clone: This specimen includes other DNA sequences encoding the same CDR3. The chain employs TRBV2 and TRBJ2-2, with 8 bases aligning to TRBD2. With 4 bases clipped from V and 2 bases from J, the junction kept 3 bases outside the gene matches. The length of the CDR3 is 15 residues. Germline CDR1 is SNHLY and CDR2 is FYNNEI. The CDR3 is CASSGTSGNTGELFF. CDR3 nucleotide sequence: TGTGCCAGCAGTGGAACTAGCGGAAACACCGGGGAGCTGTTTTTT.

The rearrangement uses TRBV5-4 and TRBJ2-5; 12 bases fit TRBD1. Germline V gene lookup returns CDR1 SGHNT and CDR2 YYREEE (reference sequence). This CDR3 has 16 amino acids. The V and J ends lost 3 bases and 5 bases, in that order; junction bases with no gene match: 8. CDR3 residues: CASSSPGQGAMETQYF. CDR3 in DNA: TGTGCCAGCAGCTCACCGGGACAGGGGGCGATGGAGACCCAGTACTTC.

This rearrangement joins TRBV7-2 to TRBJ2-1; the D is unclear. The CDR3 covers 15 residues. Germline CDR1 SGHTA, CDR2 FQGNSA. The V end lost 5 bases, the J end lost 0 bases, and 11 bases lay between the germline ends. The CDR3 here is CASSLSTSSYNEQFF. The CDR3 region has the DNA TGTGCCAGCAGCCTTAGCACGAGCTCCTACAATGAGCAGTTCTTC. The variable domain in full, with the rest retrieved from reference TRBV7-2 and TRBJ2-1, is GAGVSQSPSNKVTEKGKDVELRCDPISGHTALYWYRQSLGQGLEFLIYFQGNSAPDKSGLPSDRFSAERTGGSVSTLTIQRTQQEDSAVYLCASSLSTSSYNEQFFGPGTRLTVL.

This clone was observed a handful of times. The chain has TRBV7-9 and TRBJ2-3, with a weak D call TRBD2 (6 bases). The V gene lost 2 bases and the J gene lost 3 bases, with 18 bases spanning the gap. Germline lookup yields CDR1 SEHNR and CDR2 FQNEAQ (reference sequence). This CDR3 is built from 17 residues. The CDR3 sequence: CASSLQVAGPATDTQYF. The CDR3 bases are TGTGCCAGCAGCTTACAAGTCGCGGGGCCGGCGACAGATACGCAGTATTTT.

The V gene is TRBV5-4, the J gene TRBJ2-1; TRBD2 matches at 8 bases. The V and J ends lost 1 base and 6 bases, in that order; junction bases with no gene match: 9. The CDR3 length is 16 residues. CDR1 and CDR2 (germline): SGHNT, YYREEE (reference sequence). The CDR3 loop is CASSLRGGQFLNEQFF. CDR3 coding DNA: TGTGCCAGCAGCTTGCGGGGGGGCCAATTCCTCAATGAGCAGTTCTTC.

This clone appeared once. The chain has TRBV19 and TRBJ2-3; TRBD1 matches at 9 bases. Germline-derived CDR1 and CDR2 are LNHDA and SQIVND (reference sequence). This CDR3 is built from 14 residues. The V and J ends lost 3 bases and 6 bases, in that order; junction bases with no gene match: 4. The CDR3 DNA sequence: TGTGCCAGTAGTATGGGACAGGGTTCGGATACGCAGTATTTT. The encoded protein is CASSMGQGSDTQYF.

The chain carries TRBV18 and TRBJ2-7; weak D call: TRBD2 (6 bases). The CDR3 runs to 15 residues. V shed 6 bases and J shed 0 bases, with 15 bases lying between them. Germline-derived CDR1 and CDR2 are KGHSH and LQKENI. The CDR3 sequence is CASSGSSRSSYEQYF. The CDR3 coding sequence is TGTGCCAGCTCCGGGAGTTCCAGGAGCTCCTACGAGCAGTACTTC.

This clone was observed a handful of times. The rearrangement uses TRBV6-1 and TRBJ2-1; D not resolved. From germline, CDR1 is MNHNS and CDR2 SASEGT. The V end was cut by 7 bases, the J end by 13 bases, with 14 bases between. The CDR3 is 11 amino acids. The CDR3 DNA follows: TGTGCCAGCACTAAGTGGAGTGATCAGTTCTTC. As protein: CASTKWSDQFF.

This rearrangement joins TRBV2 to TRBJ1-2, with TRBD1 identical over 10 bases. CDR3 length equals 14 residues. V lost 7 bases, J lost 2 bases, and 4 bases stayed unmatched. Germline V gene data show CDR1 as SNHLY and CDR2 as FYNNEI. The CDR3 reads CASTRTGGNYGYTF. In nucleotides, the CDR3 is TGTGCCAGCACTCGGACAGGGGGAAACTATGGCTACACCTTC.

The CDR3 sequence: CASSLGQGVTEAFF. The CDR3 nucleotides are TGCGCCAGCAGCTTGGGACAGGGAGTGACTGAAGCTTTCTTT. The chain is built from TRBV5-1 and TRBJ1-1; 7 bases are a match to TRBD1. This CDR3 region has 14 residues. The V segment lost 0 bases and the J segment 5 bases; nucleotides outside the gene matches: 4. Germline V gene sequence: CDR1 SGHRS, CDR2 YFSETQ.

Only a few counts were recorded for this clone. V gene TRBV7-7 combines with J gene TRBJ2-5; 9 positions agree with TRBD2. The CDR3 sequence is 15 residues long. V lost 4 bases and J lost 5; bases outside the gene matches: 8. Germline V gene sequence: CDR1 SSHAT, CDR2 FNYEAQ (reference sequence). This CDR3 is CASSSEGLADETQYF. The CDR3 coding sequence is TGTGCCAGCAGCTCCGAGGGACTAGCCGATGAGACCCAGTACTTC.

Only a few counts were recorded for this clone. The chain joins TRBV7-3 to TRBJ2-7; 7 bases align to TRBD2. The CDR3 runs 13 residues. Germline V gene lookup returns CDR1 SGHTA and CDR2 FQGTGA. Trimming at V came to 5 bases and at J to 7 bases, leaving 8 bases not matched to a gene. As DNA, the CDR3 is TGTGCCAGCAGCCCCCAGCGGGGAGAAGAGCAGTACTTC. Translation: CASSPQRGEEQYF.

This clone occurred once. V gene TRBV10-3 combines with J gene TRBJ2-3; D is possibly TRBD2 (7 bases). There are 13 residues in the CDR3. CDR1 ENHRY and CDR2 SYGVKD come from the germline V gene. V lost 6 bases and J lost 4, with 11 bases in between. CDR3 nucleotides: TGTGCCATCAGGGGGGAGGGGGCAGATACGCAGTATTTT. Residues: CAIRGEGADTQYF.

Turning to this clone: This sample includes further DNA sequences coding for the same CDR3. The chain employs TRBV7-9 and TRBJ2-3, with 13 nucleotides matching TRBD2. Trimming removed 4 bases from V and 1 base from J; junction bases left unmatched: 2. The CDR3 length is 16 residues. Germline V CDR1 and CDR2: SEHNR, FQNEAQ (reference sequence). The CDR3 sequence: CASSSGTSGGTDTQYF. The CDR3 region has the DNA TGTGCCAGCAGCTCTGGGACTAGCGGGGGCACAGATACGCAGTATTTT.

In this sample, this clone turned up a few times. The rearrangement uses TRBV11-3 and TRBJ2-2, with D uncertain. Germline CDR1 is SGHNT and CDR2 is YENEEA. With 3 bases removed from V and 4 bases from J, the gap between germline ends came to 9 bases. The CDR3 loop spans 14 amino acids. CDR3: CASSFSAVTGELFF. The CDR3 region has the DNA TGTGCCAGCAGCTTTTCCGCAGTCACCGGGGAGCTGTTTTTT.

This sequence joins TRBV11-2 and TRBJ1-1; D remains unclear. Germline CDR1 is SGHAT and CDR2 is FQNNGV. This CDR3 is built from 13 residues. Trimming cost V 0 bases and J 7 bases, with 9 bases left between them. CDR3 in amino acids: CASSLDLTDEAFF. The CDR3 nucleotides read TGTGCCAGCAGCTTAGATCTAACAGATGAAGCTTTCTTT.

This clone was detected a few times. The chain has TRBV9 and TRBJ1-1; 9 bases are a match to TRBD1. The V gene end was trimmed by 0 bases and the J gene end by 4 bases; junction bases not matched to a gene: 4. Looked up from germline, CDR1 is SGDLS and CDR2 is YYNGEE. CDR3 length: 15 amino acids. CDR3 region: CASSVEPDRGTEAFF. The CDR3 DNA follows: TGTGCCAGCAGCGTAGAACCGGACAGGGGCACTGAAGCTTTCTTT. The full variable domain, in which reference TRBV9 and TRBJ1-1 provide the parts outside the CDR3, is DSGVTQTPKHLITATGQRVTLRCSPRSGDLSVYWYQQSLDQGLQFLIQYYNGEERAKGNILERFSAQQFPDLHSELNLSSLELGDSALYFCASSVEPDRGTEAFFGQGTRLTVV.

This clone appeared once. The chain employs TRBV19 and TRBJ2-1; 8 bases fit TRBD1. The CDR3 length is 15 residues. V was pared by 3 bases and J by 4 bases, with 5 bases of the junction left unmatched. Germline assignment: CDR1 LNHDA and CDR2 SQIVND (reference sequence). CDR3 in amino acids: CASSIATGGYNEQFF. CDR3 DNA: TGTGCCAGTAGTATCGCTACAGGGGGATACAATGAGCAGTTCTTC.

The chain joins TRBV7-9 to TRBJ2-1; possible D gene TRBD1, 6 bases. Germline V lookup: CDR1 SEHNR, CDR2 FQNEAQ (reference sequence). Trimming removed 2 bases from V and 8 bases from J, with 16 bases in between. This CDR3 comprises 15 residues. This chain's CDR3 is CASSLPETGHHEQFF. The CDR3 region has the DNA TGTGCCAGCAGCTTACCCGAGACAGGCCATCATGAGCAGTTCTTC.